This paragraph reports one T cell receptor (beta chain). These data belong to a study of blood T cells in healthy people across ages. The authors ran a second PCR of about 6 to 11 cycles using a sample-barcoded 5' primer and a J-beta primer mix. Every molecule of cDNA carried a tag from a template-switch adaptor with 12 random nucleotides. TCRdb processed the 5' RACE reads anew with MiXCR; each CDR3 protein has one entry. The sample shows some 1,000,000 distinct CDR3 sequences, 20% to 25% of them seen only once. Germline V CDR1 and CDR2: SGHRS, YFSETQ. The CDR3 has 16 residues. The V segment lost 0 bases and the J segment 3 bases; nucleotides outside the gene matches: 7. The sample was also reused in another study, on T cells of mothers and their children.

V is TRBV5-1 and J is TRBJ2-5; the match to TRBD2 covers 8 bases. What was sequenced was blood. The sequence came from a girl aged 2-10 years in good health. For the CDR3, the DNA is TGCGCCAGCAGCTTGGGGGTAGCGGGGCTCGAAGAGACCCAGTACTTC. It encodes CASSLGVAGLEETQYF.